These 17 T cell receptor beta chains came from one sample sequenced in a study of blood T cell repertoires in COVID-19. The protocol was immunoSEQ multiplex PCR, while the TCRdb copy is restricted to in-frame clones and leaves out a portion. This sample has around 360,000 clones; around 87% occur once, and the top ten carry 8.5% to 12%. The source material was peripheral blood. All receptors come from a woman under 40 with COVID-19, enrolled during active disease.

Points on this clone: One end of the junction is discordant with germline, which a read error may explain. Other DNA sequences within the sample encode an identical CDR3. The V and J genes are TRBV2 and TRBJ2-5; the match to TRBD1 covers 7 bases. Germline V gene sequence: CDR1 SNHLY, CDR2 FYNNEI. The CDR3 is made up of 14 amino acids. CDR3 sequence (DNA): TGTGCCAGCAGTGAGCAGGGGGTGGAAGAGACTCAGTACTTC. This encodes CASSEQGVEETQYF.

CDR3 residues: CASSVVGTTLVETQYF. In DNA, the CDR3 is TGTGCCAGCAGCGTAGTCGGGACTACCCTCGTGGAGACGCAGTATTTT. The chain uses TRBV9 and TRBJ2-3; 7 nucleotides align to TRBD2. Losses at the gene ends were 0 bases for V and 9 bases for J; bases not matched to a gene: 13. Looked up from germline, CDR1 is SGDLS and CDR2 is YYNGEE. The CDR3 sequence is 16 residues long.

CDR3 DNA: TGTGCCAGCAGTTTATCTTGGACGGACACTCCGACCTACGAGCAGTACTTC. Its protein product is CASSLSWTDTPTYEQYF. This chain joins TRBV27 and TRBJ2-7; D may be TRBD1 (5 bases). Germline-derived CDR1 and CDR2 are MNHEY and SMNVEV (reference sequence). CDR3 length: 17 residues. The V end was cut by 0 bases, the J end by 2 bases, with 17 bases between.

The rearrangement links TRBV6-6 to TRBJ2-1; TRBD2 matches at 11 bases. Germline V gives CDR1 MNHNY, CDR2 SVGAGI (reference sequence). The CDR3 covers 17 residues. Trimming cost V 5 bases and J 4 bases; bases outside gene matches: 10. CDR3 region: CASSQYSTSGSYNEQFF. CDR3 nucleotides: TGTGCCAGCAGTCAATACTCTACTAGCGGGAGTTACAATGAGCAGTTCTTC.

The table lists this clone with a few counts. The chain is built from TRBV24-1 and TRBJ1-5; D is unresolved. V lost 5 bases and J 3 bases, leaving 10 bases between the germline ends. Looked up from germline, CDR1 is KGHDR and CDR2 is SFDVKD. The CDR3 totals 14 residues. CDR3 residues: CATSAGQNNQPQHF. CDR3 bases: TGTGCCACCAGTGCTGGGCAGAACAATCAGCCCCAGCATTTT.

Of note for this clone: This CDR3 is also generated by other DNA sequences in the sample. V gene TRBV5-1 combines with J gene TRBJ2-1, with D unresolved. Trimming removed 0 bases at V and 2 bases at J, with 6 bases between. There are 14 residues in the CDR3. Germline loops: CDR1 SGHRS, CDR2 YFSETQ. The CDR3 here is CASSLGGAYNEQFF. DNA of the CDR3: TGCGCCAGCAGCTTGGGCGGAGCCTACAATGAGCAGTTCTTC.

CDR3 in DNA: TGTGCCAGCACCCCGACTAGCGGGAGATGGACAGATACGCAGTATTTT. Amino acids: CASTPTSGRWTDTQYF. This chain joins TRBV28 and TRBJ2-3, with TRBD2 matching 12 bases. Germline CDR1 MDHEN, CDR2 SYDVKM. The CDR3 length is 16 residues. V shed 7 bases, J shed 3 bases, and the junction held 8 bases outside the gene matches. Filled out from reference TRBV28 and TRBJ2-3, the complete variable domain reads DVKVTQSSRYLVKRTGEKVFLECVQDMDHENMFWYRQDPGLGLRLIYFSYDVKMKEKGDIPEGYSVSREKKERFSLILESASTNQTSMYLCASTPTSGRWTDTQYFGPGTRLTVL.

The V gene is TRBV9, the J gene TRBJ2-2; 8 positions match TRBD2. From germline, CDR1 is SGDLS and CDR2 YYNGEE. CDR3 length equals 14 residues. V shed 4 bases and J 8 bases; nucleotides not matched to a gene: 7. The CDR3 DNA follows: TGTGCCAGCAGCCTAACTAGCGGTTCTGGGGAGCTGTTTTTT. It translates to CASSLTSGSGELFF.

CDR3 protein: CASRLPRGYGYTF. CDR3 nucleotides: TGTGCCAGCAGACTACCCCGGGGGTATGGCTACACCTTC. The chain carries TRBV28 and TRBJ1-2, with a tentative D call TRBD1 (5 bases). V gave up 6 bases and J gave up 5 bases, with 13 bases separating them. Germline CDR1 reads MDHEN; CDR2 reads SYDVKM. CDR3 size: 13 residues.

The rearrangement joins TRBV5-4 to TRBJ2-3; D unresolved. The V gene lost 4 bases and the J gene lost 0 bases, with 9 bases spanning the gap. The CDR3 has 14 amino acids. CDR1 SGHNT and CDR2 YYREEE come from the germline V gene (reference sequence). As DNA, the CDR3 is TGTGCCAGCAGCCGCGAGGTTAGCACAGATACGCAGTATTTT. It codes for CASSREVSTDTQYF.

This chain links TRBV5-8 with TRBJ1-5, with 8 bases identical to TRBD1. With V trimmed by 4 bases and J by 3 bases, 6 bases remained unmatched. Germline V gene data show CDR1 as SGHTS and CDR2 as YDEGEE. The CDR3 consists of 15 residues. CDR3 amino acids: CASSTGQGFNQPQHF. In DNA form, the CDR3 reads TGTGCCAGCAGCACCGGACAGGGCTTCAATCAGCCCCAGCATTTT.

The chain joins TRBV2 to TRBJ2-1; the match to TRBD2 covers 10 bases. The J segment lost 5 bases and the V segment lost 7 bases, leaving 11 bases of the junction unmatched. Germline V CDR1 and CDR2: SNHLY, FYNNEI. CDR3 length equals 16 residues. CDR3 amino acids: CASMKRAGGPDNEQFF. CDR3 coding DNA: TGTGCCAGCATGAAAAGAGCGGGAGGGCCCGACAATGAGCAGTTCTTC.

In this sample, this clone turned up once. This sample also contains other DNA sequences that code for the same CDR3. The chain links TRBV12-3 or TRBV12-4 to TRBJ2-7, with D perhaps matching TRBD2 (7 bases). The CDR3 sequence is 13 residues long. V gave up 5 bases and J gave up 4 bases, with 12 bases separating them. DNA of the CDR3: TGTGCCAGCAGTCAGGGGCGGGGGTACGAGCAGTACTTC. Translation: CASSQGRGYEQYF.

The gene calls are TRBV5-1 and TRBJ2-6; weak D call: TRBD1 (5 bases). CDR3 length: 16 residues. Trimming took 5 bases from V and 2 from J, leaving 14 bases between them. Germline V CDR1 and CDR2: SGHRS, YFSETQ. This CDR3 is CASSVTGPPGANVLTF. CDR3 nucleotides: TGCGCCAGCAGTGTAACAGGACCGCCTGGGGCCAACGTCCTGACTTTC. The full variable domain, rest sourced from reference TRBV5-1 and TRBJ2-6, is KAGVTQTPRYLIKTRGQQVTLSCSPISGHRSVSWYQQTPGQGLQFLFEYFSETQRNKGNFPGRFSGRQFSNSRSEMNVSTLELGDSALYLCASSVTGPPGANVLTFGAGSRLTVL.

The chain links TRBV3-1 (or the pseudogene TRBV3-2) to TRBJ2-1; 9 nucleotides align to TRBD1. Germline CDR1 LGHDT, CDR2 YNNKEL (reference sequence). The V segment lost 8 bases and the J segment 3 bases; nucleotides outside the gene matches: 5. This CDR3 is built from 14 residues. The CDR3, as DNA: TGTGCCAGCTCGGACAGGGGCCACTACAATGAGCAGTTCTTC. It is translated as CASSDRGHYNEQFF.

The CDR3 sequence is CASSPTIWGQNPGNTIYF. CDR3 sequence (DNA): TGTGCCAGCAGTCCCACTATCTGGGGGCAGAACCCTGGAAACACCATATATTTT. The rearrangement uses TRBV6-6 and TRBJ1-3; maybe TRBD1 (6 bases). CDR1 is MNHNY, CDR2 SVGAGI, per germline (reference sequence). The germline V and J ends were trimmed by 5 bases and 2 bases, with 22 bases remaining between them. This CDR3 contains 18 residues.

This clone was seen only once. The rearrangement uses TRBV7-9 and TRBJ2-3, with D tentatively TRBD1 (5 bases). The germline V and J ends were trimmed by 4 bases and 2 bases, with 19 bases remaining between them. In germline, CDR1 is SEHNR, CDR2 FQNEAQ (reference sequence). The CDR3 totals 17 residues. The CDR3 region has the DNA TGTGCCAGCAGCTCGCTGGGGTGGCAGGACAACACAGATACGCAGTATTTT. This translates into CASSSLGWQDNTDTQYF.